A selection of T cell receptor beta chains follows, all from one sample in a study of T cell changes during pregnancy in multiple sclerosis. Sequenced by immunoSEQ multiplex PCR; TCRdb stores in-frame clones only, minus some. The profile covers 75,000 to 95,000 clones, with around 94% appearing a single time and approximately 2.2% taken by the ten largest. The sequences come from peripheral blood, collected after pregnancy. These receptors were collected from a female donor with multiple sclerosis, enrolled in a pregnancy study. Both conserved end residues are part of each CDR3. D genes are given only for firm matches. Clone sizes are given selectively: once, few, many, or a class where the clone is expanded.

V	J	size	D	DNA	CDR3
TRBV18	TRBJ2-5	-	TRBD1	TGTGCCAGCTCACCACCGGGCCAGGGGGCAGAGACCCAGTACTTC	CASSPPGQGAETQYF
TRBV5-1	TRBJ2-7	-	TRBD2	TGCGCCAGCAGCCCGGCGGGGGTAGCCCTACGTGAGCAGTACTTC	CASSPAGVALREQYF
TRBV27	TRBJ2-3	-	TRBD1	TGTGCCAGCAGTCACCGGGACAGGGGAGATTATACGCAGTATTTT	CASSHRDRGDYTQYF
TRBV5-1	TRBJ1-1	-	TRBD1	TGCGCCAGCAGCTTGGTTACAGGGGGGACTGAAGCTTTCTTT	CASSLVTGGTEAFF
TRBV2	TRBJ1-2	few	-	TGTGCCAGCAGTGACGGGGGCTACACCTTC	CASSDGGYTF
TRBV4-2	TRBJ1-1	-	TRBD1	TGTGCCAGCAGCCAAGAACAGGGGGCAAACACTGAAGCTTTCTTT	CASSQEQGANTEAFF
TRBV19	TRBJ1-2	-	-	TGTGCCAGTAGTATTGCAGCAGGTACTAACTATGGCTACACCTTC	CASSIAAGTNYGYTF
TRBV18	TRBJ2-1	once	TRBD2	TGTGCCAGCTCACCACCGGTTTTACTAGCGGATAACAATGAGCAGTTCTTC	CASSPPVLLADNNEQFF
TRBV4-2	TRBJ2-5	once	-	TGTGCCAGCAGCCTTGTACAACAAGAGACCCAGTACTTC	CASSLVQQETQYF
TRBV9	TRBJ2-5	-	TRBD2	TGTGCCAGCGCCGGGGGGCAAGAGACCCAGTACTTC	CASAGGQETQYF
TRBV30	TRBJ1-6	-	TRBD1	TGTGCCTGGAGTGTTCTATCAGGGGGCTCCTATAATTCACCCCTCCACTTT	CAWSVLSGGSYNSPLHF
TRBV5-1	TRBJ2-2	-	-	TGCGCCAGCAGCGGATCACTAGACGCGAACACCGGGGAGCTGTTTTTT	CASSGSLDANTGELFF
TRBV18	TRBJ1-1	-	-	TGTGCCAGCTCACCGGGGCAGATAAACACTGAAGCTTTCTTT	CASSPGQINTEAFF
TRBV7-2	TRBJ2-3	-	-	TGTGCCAGCAGCTTATTCGCAGATACGCAGTATTTT	CASSLFADTQYF
TRBV6-5	TRBJ1-1	-	-	TGTGCCAGTTCTTCGAACACTGAAGCTTTCTTT	CASSSNTEAFF
TRBV19	TRBJ2-3	-	-	TGTGCCAGTAAAATGGAGGGGACCTCTTCCCTTACCATCACAGATACGCAGTATTTT	CASKMEGTSSLTITDTQYF
TRBV11-3	TRBJ2-1	few	-	TGTGCCAGCAGCTTAGATCAGTCAGGCACCGGCTCCTACAATGAGCAGTTCTTC	CASSLDQSGTGSYNEQFF
TRBV2	TRBJ2-1	-	TRBD1	TGTGCCAGCAGTGAAATACCGGGACAGAGCTCCTACAATGAGCAGTTCTTC	CASSEIPGQSSYNEQFF
TRBV6-6	TRBJ2-1	-	-	TGTGCCAGCAGCAGCACAGGGATCTCCTACAATGAGCAGTTCTTC	CASSSTGISYNEQFF
TRBV15	TRBJ2-3	-	-	TGTGCCACCAGCAAGGAACAGGGCGATACGCAGTATTTT	CATSKEQGDTQYF
TRBV19	TRBJ2-1	-	-	TGTGCCAGTAGTCTCAGTAGAGTAGGCAGGGACTACAATGAGCAGTTCTTC	CASSLSRVGRDYNEQFF
TRBV7-3	TRBJ2-1	-	-	TGTGCCAGCAGCCGGCAGGGCAATGAGCAGTTCTTC	CASSRQGNEQFF
TRBV30	TRBJ1-2	-	-	TGTGCCTGGAGTGGGGGAGCTGGCTACACCTTC	CAWSGGAGYTF
TRBV27	TRBJ1-2	-	-	TGTGCCAGCAGTTCCGAGTTTCAGGGAAGGACCTATGGCTACACCTTC	CASSSEFQGRTYGYTF
TRBV18	TRBJ2-1	-	TRBD2	TGTGCCAGCTCACTTAGCGGGAGTGCATCCAATGAGCAGTTCTTC	CASSLSGSASNEQFF
TRBV25-1	TRBJ2-7	-	-	TGTGCCAGCAGCTTCTCGACAGCCTCCTACGAGCAGTACTTC	CASSFSTASYEQYF
TRBV6-1	TRBJ1-2	-	-	TGTGCCTCCGTCCGGGACACGGCCAACTATGGCTACACCTTC	CASVRDTANYGYTF
TRBV30	TRBJ1-2	-	TRBD1	TGTGCCTGGAGGGCCCCAGGAGGGGGCAACTATGGCTACACCTTC	CAWRAPGGGNYGYTF
TRBV7-9	TRBJ1-6	-	-	TGTGCCAGCAGCTTCCCCGCCTCGAACAGTTGGAATTCACCCCTCCACTTT	CASSFPASNSWNSPLHF
TRBV30	TRBJ1-1	-	TRBD1	TGTGCCTGGAGTGGGACAGGGAACACTGAAGCTTTCTTT	CAWSGTGNTEAFF
TRBV29-1	TRBJ2-5	-	-	TGCAGCGCGACCCTGCCACAGGGATGGGAGACCCAGTACTTC	CSATLPQGWETQYF
TRBV7-3	TRBJ2-2	-	-	TGTGCCAGCAGCTTAGAAAGTCGGACCGGGGAGCTGTTTTTT	CASSLESRTGELFF
TRBV5-1	TRBJ1-1	-	-	TGCGCCAGCAGCTTGGTAGGGGCGCAGGGCACTGAAGCTTTCTTT	CASSLVGAQGTEAFF
TRBV4-1	TRBJ1-5	-	-	TGCGCCAGCAGCCAAGATGGGCCGGGACTCGGGGCCAGTCAGCCCCAGCATTTT	CASSQDGPGLGASQPQHF
TRBV6-1	TRBJ1-4	-	-	TGTGCCAGCAGTGGACAGTTTGCAACTAATGAAAAACTGTTTTTT	CASSGQFATNEKLFF
TRBV29-1	TRBJ1-2	-	TRBD1	TGCAGCGTGACAAGTGGACAGGGGGATGGCTACACCTTC	CSVTSGQGDGYTF
TRBV27	TRBJ2-5	once	-	TGTGCCAGCAGTTGGATAGGGGTGGAGACCCAGTACTTC	CASSWIGVETQYF
TRBV6-5	TRBJ2-7	-	-	TGTGCCAGCAGTTACTCACTAGCAAACGAGCAGTACTTC	CASSYSLANEQYF
TRBV27	TRBJ1-1	-	TRBD1	TGTGCCAGCAGTTTTGCACGGAGAGGGACAGTGAACACTGAAGCTTTCTTT	CASSFARRGTVNTEAFF
TRBV7-2	TRBJ1-2	-	TRBD1	TGTGCCAGCAGCGGTCGGACAGGGAATGGCTACACCTTC	CASSGRTGNGYTF
TRBV6-1	TRBJ1-6	once	-	TGTGCCAGCAGTGAAGTGGTTCGCGGTCCGGTTGGGAGTTCACCCCTCCACTTT	CASSEVVRGPVGSSPLHF